This T cell receptor (beta chain) stems from a study of cytomegalovirus exposure and HLA in healthy donors. Study-level points and caveats: Accurate HLA-A and HLA-B prediction from TCR beta sequences was reported for most subjects. As a later analysis showed, a missense DCLRE1C variant was linked to trimming of TCR beta V- and J-genes.

Unmatched junction bases numbered 7, after V lost 2 bases and J lost 7 bases. The CDR3 has 14 residues. CDR1 is SGHTA and CDR2 is FQGNSA in the germline V gene. It was healthy bone marrow donors who served as donors. Vbeta (60) and Jbeta (13) primers were used in the PCR. Clones were read by immunoSEQ multiplex PCR, and TCRdb kept only the in-frame ones, dropping some. The profile shows around 100,000 clones, 79% of them singletons. To note about this clone: Its antigen is as yet unknown.

This clonotype was sampled from a female donor in good health and CMV-seropositive. The chain is built from TRBV7-2 and TRBJ1-2, with 7 positions matching TRBD1. What was sequenced was PBMCs. In DNA, the CDR3 is TGTGCCAGCAGCTTAAGCGGACAGGTCACTGGCTACACCTTC. Encoded protein: CASSLSGQVTGYTF.